This record covers a single T cell receptor beta chain. Its antigen remains undetermined. The record has no base qualities; no much larger clone is one base away. Enrolling through a virtual design, the prospective study's participants ranged in age from roughly 18 to 90 years and lived across roughly 24 United States geographic areas. Cohort assignment in the prospective study relied on participant-reported clinical history from a screening survey and a study questionnaire. Exposed participants had been in contact, within 2 weeks of entering the study, with a person who had a PCR-confirmed or clinician-diagnosed case of COVID-19. In the prospective study, whole blood, serum and a nasopharyngeal or oropharyngeal swab were collected from each participant by mobile phlebotomists. Prospective study participants could optionally give additional blood draws and questionnaires over an approximately two-month period. Before DNA extraction, blood samples from the prospective study were shipped at room temperature or frozen.

Germline trimming amounts to 1 base on V and 1 base on J, with 4 as the count of junction bases outside the gene matches. CDR1 and CDR2, looked up from the germline V gene, are MDHEN and SYDVKM. From cysteine to phenylalanine, the CDR3 is 17 amino acids long. Only the CDR3 portion is preserved as DNA: 51 bases, with reading frame beginning at the first base. The data are from a study of blood T cell repertoires in COVID-19 (dated by TCRdb to 2018 to 2021). Background for the entire study: Samples from collaborators originated in the United States, Italy and Spain and spanned both the acute and convalescent phases of COVID-19. Sample metadata almost always included a de-identified subject ID, COVID-19 status, age in years and sex. The samples were drawn from two sources: the first 160 participants of the ongoing ImmuneRACE study, and fewer than 1,500 subjects contributed by 6 global collaborators. The repertoires were made available in a free public database intended to serve as a resource for research on the immune response to SARS-CoV-2. The material from the prospective study consisted of cDNA or gDNA derived from T cells, B-cell-depleted T cells, or PBMCs. Where available, HLA class I and class II types were obtained from metadata supplied by the sample provider rather than from assay-based typing. Deeply sampled blood TCRbeta repertoires from subjects exposed to, actively infected with, or recovered from COVID-19 were included in the dataset.

The full study reports these points: How much clinical and demographic metadata was included differed by source and by participant, and the metadata was provided uncurated.

The immunoSEQ Assay, a bias-controlled multiplex PCR, was used to amplify TCRbeta CDR3 regions from genomic DNA. The original methods were these. The number of nucleated cells in each sample was estimated by amplification of reference gene primers within the assay. Sequence reads were collapsed and filtered to measure the absolute abundance of every unique TCRbeta CDR3 rearrangement. For each sample, productive Simpson clonality was calculated as the square root of Simpson's diversity index across productive rearrangements. TCRdb took this table from immuneACCESS and kept in-frame rearrangements with V and J called. Such tables lack part of the clones; where checked against another copy, unresolved V genes explain under half of the gap, and the rest is unexplained. D and trimming were read from the DNA, whereas the V and J calls and clone size are those reported in that table. This sample has hundreds of thousands of clones in its table, and around nine tenths of those were observed once. The ten biggest clones cover roughly 1.4% of the sample.

This chain joins TRBV28 to TRBJ1-5; 10 central nucleotides agree with TRBD1. The specimen sequenced was PBMCs or T cells enriched from blood (not recorded which). The receptor was derived from a young woman who had been exposed to COVID-19. The sequence in DNA is TGTGCCAGCAGTTTATCCGGGACAGGGGCCAGCAATCAGCCCCAGCATTTT. It translates to CASSLSGTGASNQPQHF.